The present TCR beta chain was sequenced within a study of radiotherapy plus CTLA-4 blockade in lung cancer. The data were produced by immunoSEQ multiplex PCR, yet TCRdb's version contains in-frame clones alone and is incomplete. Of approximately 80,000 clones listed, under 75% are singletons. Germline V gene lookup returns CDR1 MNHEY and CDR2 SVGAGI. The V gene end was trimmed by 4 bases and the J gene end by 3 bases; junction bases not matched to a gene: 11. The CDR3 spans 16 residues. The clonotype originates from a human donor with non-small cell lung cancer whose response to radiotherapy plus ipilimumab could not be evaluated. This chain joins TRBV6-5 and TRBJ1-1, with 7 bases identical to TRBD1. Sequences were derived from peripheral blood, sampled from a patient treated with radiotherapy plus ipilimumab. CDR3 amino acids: CASSSGGLGVDTEAFF. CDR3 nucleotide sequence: TGTGCCAGCAGTTCAGGGGGGCTTGGAGTGGACACTGAAGCTTTCTTT.